This T cell receptor (beta chain) was sequenced during a study of OX40 agonist ivuxolimab in advanced cancers. Across the study: Prior anti-PD-1, anti-PD-L1 or anti-CTLA-4 therapy was allowed; less than 45% had some. Study-wide results and caveats: Averaging showed that CD8+ T cells had more expanded clones than CD4+ did.

Sampled blood was obtained at baseline, cycle 4 day 1, and cycle 7 day 1. In regard to this clone: What it binds is not known.

Profiling relied on immunoSEQ multiplex PCR, and the TCRdb table lists in-frame clones only, not all of them. Of approximately 71,000 clones detected, roughly 80% appear once; the ten largest clones hold about a tenth. This clonotype was sampled from an adult with an advanced solid tumor such as melanoma, head and neck, liver or kidney cancer. Sequencing was performed on CD4+ or CD8+ T cells sorted from blood, taken in a trial of the OX40 agonist ivuxolimab.

The CDR3 DNA sequence: TGTGCCAGCAGCCCAAGAAGGACGGACACCGGGGAGCTGTTTTTT. Translating it yields CASSPRRTDTGELFF. This chain uses TRBV9 with TRBJ2-2; D is undetermined. CDR1 SGDLS and CDR2 YYNGEE come from the germline V gene. Trimming removed 4 bases from V and 3 bases from J, with 13 bases in between. The CDR3 spans 15 residues. Looking up the rest from reference TRBV9 and TRBJ2-2 gives the full variable domain: DSGVTQTPKHLITATGQRVTLRCSPRSGDLSVYWYQQSLDQGLQFLIQYYNGEERAKGNILERFSAQQFPDLHSELNLSSLELGDSALYFCASSPRRTDTGELFFGEGSRLTVL.